A selection of T cell receptor beta chains follows, all from one sample in a study of identifying expanded T cells in peripheral blood. Profiled with immunoSEQ multiplex PCR; TCRdb holds only in-frame clones, not every one. The sample consists of over 100,000 clones, around 90% of them appearing once. Sequencing was performed on blood. These receptors originate from a person between 18 and 75 years old in good health. Both conserved end residues are part of each CDR3. Fields, in order: V gene, D gene, J gene, clone size, CDR3 protein, CDR3 DNA. The D gene is left open where the match is weak. Only part of the rows carry a size: once, few, many, or a class if the clone is expanded.

V: TRBV6-5; D: NA; J: TRBJ2-7; size: NA; CDR3: CASSARGEQYF; DNA: TGTGCCAGCAGCGCACGGGGTGAGCAGTACTTC
V: TRBV11-3; D: TRBD1; J: TRBJ1-1; size: NA; CDR3: CASSPGGTATEAFF; DNA: TGTGCCAGCAGCCCAGGGGGGACAGCCACTGAAGCTTTCTTT
V: TRBV4-2; D: NA; J: TRBJ1-2; size: NA; CDR3: CASSQDQNNYGYTF; DNA: TGTGCCAGCAGCCAAGATCAGAATAACTATGGCTACACCTTC
V: TRBV10-3; D: TRBD2; J: TRBJ2-3; size: NA; CDR3: CAISESGTSGRANTQYF; DNA: TGTGCCATCAGTGAGTCCGGGACTAGCGGGAGGGCCAATACGCAGTATTTT
V: TRBV4-1; D: TRBD2; J: TRBJ2-1; size: NA; CDR3: CASSQHGGTSGKSSYNEQFF; DNA: TGCGCCAGCAGCCAACATGGGGGGACTAGCGGGAAGAGCTCCTACAATGAGCAGTTCTTC
V: TRBV29-1; D: NA; J: TRBJ2-3; size: few; CDR3: CSVAEKGGTTDTQYF; DNA: TGCAGCGTTGCTGAGAAGGGAGGAACCACAGATACGCAGTATTTT
V: TRBV5-4; D: TRBD1; J: TRBJ2-1; size: NA; CDR3: CASSPRQGAGSYNEQFF; DNA: TGTGCCAGCAGCCCGAGACAGGGGGCCGGCTCCTACAATGAGCAGTTCTTC
V: TRBV27; D: NA; J: TRBJ2-5; size: NA; CDR3: CASSFGSGETQYF; DNA: TGTGCCAGCAGTTTCGGCTCCGGGGAGACCCAGTACTTC
V: TRBV6-1; D: NA; J: TRBJ2-3; size: NA; CDR3: CASRLVSDTQYF; DNA: TGTGCCAGCAGGCTAGTCTCGGATACGCAGTATTTT
V: TRBV5-6; D: NA; J: TRBJ2-7; size: NA; CDR3: CASSLEGYEQYF; DNA: TGTGCCAGCAGCCTGGAGGGCTACGAGCAGTACTTC
V: TRBV28; D: NA; J: TRBJ1-1; size: NA; CDR3: CAAGRNTEAFF; DNA: TGTGCCGCGGGGAGGAACACTGAAGCTTTCTTT
V: TRBV5-4; D: NA; J: TRBJ2-5; size: NA; CDR3: CASSPGRPAETQYF; DNA: TGTGCCAGCAGCCCGGGACGACCCGCAGAGACCCAGTACTTC
V: TRBV6-5; D: NA; J: TRBJ2-3; size: NA; CDR3: CASSSPRGYTDTQYF; DNA: TGTGCCAGCAGTTCCCCCCGCGGTTACACAGATACGCAGTATTTT
V: TRBV18; D: TRBD1; J: TRBJ1-5; size: NA; CDR3: CASSPGQGDSNQPQHF; DNA: TGTGCCAGCTCTCCGGGACAGGGGGATAGCAATCAGCCCCAGCATTTT
V: TRBV28; D: NA; J: TRBJ1-2; size: NA; CDR3: CASSFLGNYGYTF; DNA: TGTGCCAGCAGTTTTCTAGGGAACTATGGCTACACCTTC
V: TRBV4-2; D: NA; J: TRBJ2-2; size: NA; CDR3: CASSQDARTGELFF; DNA: TGTGCCAGCAGCCAAGATGCTCGGACCGGGGAGCTGTTTTTT
V: TRBV2; D: TRBD2; J: TRBJ2-3; size: NA; CDR3: CASSVGSGRDPTQYF; DNA: TGTGCCAGCAGTGTCGGTAGCGGGAGGGACCCTACGCAGTATTTT
V: TRBV5-1; D: NA; J: TRBJ1-2; size: NA; CDR3: CASSLSRGGFGYTF; DNA: TGCGCCAGCAGCCTTTCGCGGGGGGGATTTGGCTACACCTTC
V: TRBV11-2; D: NA; J: TRBJ1-5; size: NA; CDR3: CASSQGLNQPQHF; DNA: TGTGCCAGCAGCCAAGGCCTTAATCAGCCCCAGCATTTT
V: TRBV7-8; D: TRBD2; J: TRBJ2-7; size: NA; CDR3: CASSQLGGALEEQYF; DNA: TGTGCCAGCAGCCAGCTGGGAGGGGCTCTGGAGGAGCAGTACTTC
V: TRBV19; D: TRBD1; J: TRBJ2-2; size: NA; CDR3: CASSMGTGGNTGELFF; DNA: TGTGCCAGTAGTATGGGGACAGGGGGTAACACCGGGGAGCTGTTTTTT
V: TRBV5-4; D: NA; J: TRBJ2-3; size: NA; CDR3: CASSLAFGGLGDTQYF; DNA: TGTGCCAGCAGCTTGGCCTTCGGCGGGCTGGGAGATACGCAGTATTTT
V: TRBV2; D: NA; J: TRBJ1-1; size: NA; CDR3: CASRSIGSTEAFF; DNA: TGTGCCAGCAGATCTATTGGAAGCACTGAAGCTTTCTTT
V: TRBV5-1; D: TRBD1; J: TRBJ1-5; size: NA; CDR3: CASSSGTGVQPQHF; DNA: TGCGCCAGCAGCTCCGGGACAGGCGTGCAGCCCCAGCATTTT
V: TRBV5-4; D: NA; J: TRBJ1-5; size: once; CDR3: CASSLVDRRVGNQPQHF; DNA: TGTGCCAGCAGCTTGGTAGACAGGCGGGTGGGCAATCAGCCCCAGCATTTT
V: TRBV6-5; D: TRBD1; J: TRBJ1-2; size: NA; CDR3: CASRTGVGYGYTF; DNA: TGTGCCAGCCGGACAGGGGTGGGCTATGGCTACACCTTC
V: TRBV5-1; D: NA; J: TRBJ2-2; size: NA; CDR3: CASSTGYTGELFF; DNA: TGCGCCAGCAGCACAGGGTACACCGGGGAGCTGTTTTTT
V: TRBV6-5; D: NA; J: TRBJ1-4; size: once; CDR3: CASSKIRGNEKLFF; DNA: TGTGCCAGCAGTAAGATCCGGGGTAATGAAAAACTGTTTTTT
V: TRBV6-5; D: NA; J: TRBJ2-2; size: NA; CDR3: CASGIRDTGELFF; DNA: TGTGCCAGCGGGATCAGGGACACCGGGGAGCTGTTTTTT
V: TRBV5-4; D: NA; J: TRBJ1-6; size: NA; CDR3: CASSGGGGNPLPLHF; DNA: TGTGCCAGCAGCGGTGGAGGGGGGAACCCCCTCCCCCTCCACTTT
V: TRBV11-3; D: NA; J: TRBJ2-5; size: NA; CDR3: CASSFSDREGETQYF; DNA: TGTGCCAGCAGCTTTTCGGACAGGGAGGGGGAGACCCAGTACTTC
V: TRBV5-5; D: TRBD2; J: TRBJ2-7; size: once; CDR3: CASSLASYRGAYEQYF; DNA: TGTGCCAGCAGCTTGGCCAGTTATCGGGGGGCCTACGAGCAGTACTTC
V: TRBV6-5; D: NA; J: TRBJ1-1; size: NA; CDR3: CASNRIPGLAFF; DNA: TGTGCCAGCAATCGAATCCCAGGGTTAGCTTTCTTT
V: TRBV29-1; D: TRBD1; J: TRBJ1-3; size: NA; CDR3: CSVALDRGDTIYF; DNA: TGCAGCGTTGCTCTGGACAGGGGAGACACCATATATTTT
V: TRBV4-3; D: NA; J: TRBJ1-1; size: NA; CDR3: CASSQAVGAIPTEAFF; DNA: TGCGCCAGCAGCCAAGCAGTTGGAGCGATTCCCACTGAAGCTTTCTTT
V: TRBV25-1; D: TRBD1; J: TRBJ2-7; size: once; CDR3: CASSDRGTGASYEQYF; DNA: TGTGCCAGCAGTGACCGAGGGACAGGAGCCTCCTACGAGCAGTACTTC